This record covers a single TCR beta chain. Its antigen is still unknown. The CDR3 consists of 15 residues. The trim removed 2 bases at V and 5 bases at J, leaving 6 bases unmatched. Per germline, CDR1 SGHDT and CDR2 YYEEEE. Data came from immunoSEQ multiplex PCR; TCRdb stores just in-frame clones and leaves some out. The sample contains 90,000 to 95,000 clones, approximately 89% of which appear only once. All the patients suffered relapse after autologous stem cell transplantation, and brentuximab vedotin exposure differed. This entry comes from a study of PD-1 blockade in classical Hodgkin lymphoma. Study results and limitations: The baseline diversity of complete responders showed similarity to that of newly diagnosed patients.

The clonotype comes from a human donor with classical Hodgkin lymphoma. The source was peripheral blood mononuclear cells (PBMCs), collected before the second cycle of nivolumab. The chain is built from TRBV5-6 and TRBJ2-5; 10 nucleotides align to TRBD1. The CDR3 spells CASSFPGTGEETQYF. In nucleotides, the CDR3 is TGTGCCAGCAGCTTCCCCGGGACAGGGGAGGAGACCCAGTACTTC.